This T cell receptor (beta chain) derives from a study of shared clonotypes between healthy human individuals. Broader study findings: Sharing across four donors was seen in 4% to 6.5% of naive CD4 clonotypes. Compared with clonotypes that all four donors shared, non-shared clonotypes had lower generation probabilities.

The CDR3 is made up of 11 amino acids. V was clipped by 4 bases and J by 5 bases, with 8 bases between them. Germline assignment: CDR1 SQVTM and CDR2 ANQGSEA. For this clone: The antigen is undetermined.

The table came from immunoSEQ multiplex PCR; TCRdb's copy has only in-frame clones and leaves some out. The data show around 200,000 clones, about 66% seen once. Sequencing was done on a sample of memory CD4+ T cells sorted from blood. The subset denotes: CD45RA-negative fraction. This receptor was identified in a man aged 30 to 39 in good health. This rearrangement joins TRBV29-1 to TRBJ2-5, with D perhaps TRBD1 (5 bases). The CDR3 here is CSVVPGETQYF. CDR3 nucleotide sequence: TGCAGCGTTGTGCCAGGGGAGACCCAGTACTTC.